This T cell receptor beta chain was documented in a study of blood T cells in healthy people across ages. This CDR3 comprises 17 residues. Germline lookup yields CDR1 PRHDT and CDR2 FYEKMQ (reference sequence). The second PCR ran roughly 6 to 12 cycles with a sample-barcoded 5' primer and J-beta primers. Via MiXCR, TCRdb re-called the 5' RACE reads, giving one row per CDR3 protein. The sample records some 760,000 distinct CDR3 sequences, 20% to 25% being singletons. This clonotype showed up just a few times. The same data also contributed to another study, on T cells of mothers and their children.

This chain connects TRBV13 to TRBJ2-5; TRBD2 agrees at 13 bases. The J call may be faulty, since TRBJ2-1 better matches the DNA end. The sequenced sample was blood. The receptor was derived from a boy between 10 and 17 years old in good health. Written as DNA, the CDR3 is TGTGCCAGCAGCACCCGACTAGCGGGAGGTGGTGGCAATGAGCAGTTCTTC. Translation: CASSTRLAGGGGNEQFF.